This entry features one T cell receptor beta chain sequence. No antigen is known for it. This sample was taken from a study of Ad26.COV2.S vaccination and SARS-CoV-2 variants. Study results and caveats: People who got the vaccine had more spike-specific TCR breadth than people who got placebo.

TCRdb keeps only in-frame clones here, not all; method: immunoSEQ multiplex PCR. The repertoire includes around 300,000 clones, 86% of them detected once, and over 8.5% sits in the top ten. Documented treatment: around 19 received Ad26.COV2.S at low or high dose, single or two shots; roughly 5 received placebo; per-sample allocation not given. Samples were taken on day 63 after the first vaccine or placebo injection. The sequence was collected from a person between 18 and 60 years old who received the Ad26.COV2.S COVID-19 vaccine or a placebo. Sample: peripheral blood, taken in a trial of Ad26.COV2.S vaccine versus placebo.

The CDR3 DNA reads as TGTGCCAGCAGCAGCGTGAACACCGGGGAGCTGTTTTTT. It specifies CASSSVNTGELFF. The V call is TRBV7-2, the J call TRBJ2-2; D gene uncertain. The V gene lost 5 bases and the J gene lost 1 base, with 5 bases spanning the gap. Germline assignment: CDR1 SGHTA and CDR2 FQGNSA. This CDR3 has 13 residues.